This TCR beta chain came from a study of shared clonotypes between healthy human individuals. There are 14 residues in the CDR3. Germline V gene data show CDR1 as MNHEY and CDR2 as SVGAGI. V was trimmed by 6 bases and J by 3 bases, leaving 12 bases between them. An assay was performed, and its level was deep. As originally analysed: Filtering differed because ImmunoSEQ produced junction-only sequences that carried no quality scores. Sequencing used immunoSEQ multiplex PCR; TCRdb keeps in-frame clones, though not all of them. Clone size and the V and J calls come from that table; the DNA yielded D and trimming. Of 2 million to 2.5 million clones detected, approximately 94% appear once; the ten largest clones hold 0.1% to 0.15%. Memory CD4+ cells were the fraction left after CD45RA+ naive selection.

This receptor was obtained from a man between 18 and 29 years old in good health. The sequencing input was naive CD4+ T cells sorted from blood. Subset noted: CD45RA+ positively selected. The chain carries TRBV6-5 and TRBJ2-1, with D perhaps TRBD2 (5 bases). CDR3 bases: TGTGCCAGCAGCGGGGTGGGCGGCTACAATGAGCAGTTCTTC. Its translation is CASSGVGGYNEQFF.